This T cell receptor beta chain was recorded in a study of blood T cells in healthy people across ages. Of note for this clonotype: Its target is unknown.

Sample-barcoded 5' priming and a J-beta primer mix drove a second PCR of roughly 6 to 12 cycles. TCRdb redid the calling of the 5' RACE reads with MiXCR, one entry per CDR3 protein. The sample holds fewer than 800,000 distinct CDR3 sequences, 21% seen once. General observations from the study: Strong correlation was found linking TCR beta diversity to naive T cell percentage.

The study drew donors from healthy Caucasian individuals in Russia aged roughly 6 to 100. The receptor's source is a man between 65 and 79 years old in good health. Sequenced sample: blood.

For the CDR3, the DNA is TGCGCCAGCAGTGAGTCCGGGAAGGTGAATGAGCAGTTCTTC. Encoded protein: CASSESGKVNEQFF. V gene TRBV10-1 combines with J gene TRBJ2-5, with D possibly matching TRBD2 (5 bases). The better agreement between TRBJ2-1 and the DNA end casts doubt on the J call. The CDR3 contains 14 residues. Per the germline V gene, CDR1 is WNHNN and CDR2 is SYGVQD (reference sequence).